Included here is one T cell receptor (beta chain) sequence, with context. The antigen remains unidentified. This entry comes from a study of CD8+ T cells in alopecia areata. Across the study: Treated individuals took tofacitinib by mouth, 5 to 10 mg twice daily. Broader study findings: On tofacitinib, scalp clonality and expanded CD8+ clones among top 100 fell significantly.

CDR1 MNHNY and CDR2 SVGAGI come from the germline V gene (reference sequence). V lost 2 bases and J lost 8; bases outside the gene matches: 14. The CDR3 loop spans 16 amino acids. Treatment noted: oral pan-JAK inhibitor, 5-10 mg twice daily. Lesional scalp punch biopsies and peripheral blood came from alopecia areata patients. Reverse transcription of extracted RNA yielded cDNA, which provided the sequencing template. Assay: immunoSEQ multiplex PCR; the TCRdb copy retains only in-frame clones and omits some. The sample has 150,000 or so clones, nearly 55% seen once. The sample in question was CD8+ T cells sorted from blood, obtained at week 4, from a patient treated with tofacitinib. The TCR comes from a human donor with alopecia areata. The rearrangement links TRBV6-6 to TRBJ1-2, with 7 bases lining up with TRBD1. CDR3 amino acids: CASSYIVLYRGDGYTF. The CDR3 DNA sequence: TGTGCCAGCAGTTACATCGTCCTGTACAGGGGTGACGGCTACACCTTC.